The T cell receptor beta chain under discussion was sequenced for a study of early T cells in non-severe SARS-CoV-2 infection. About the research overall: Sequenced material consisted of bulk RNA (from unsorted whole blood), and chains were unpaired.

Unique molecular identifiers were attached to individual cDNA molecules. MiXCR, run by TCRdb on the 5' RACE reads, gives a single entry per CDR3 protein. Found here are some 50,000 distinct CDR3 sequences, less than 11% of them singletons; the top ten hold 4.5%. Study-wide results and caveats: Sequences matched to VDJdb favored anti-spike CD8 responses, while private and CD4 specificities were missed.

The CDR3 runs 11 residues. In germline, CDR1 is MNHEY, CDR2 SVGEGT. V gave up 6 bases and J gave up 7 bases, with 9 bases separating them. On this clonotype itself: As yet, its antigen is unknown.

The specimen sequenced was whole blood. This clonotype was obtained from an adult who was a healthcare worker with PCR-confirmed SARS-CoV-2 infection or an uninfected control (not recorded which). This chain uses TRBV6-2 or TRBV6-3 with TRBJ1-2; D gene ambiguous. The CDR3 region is CASRFKSGYTF. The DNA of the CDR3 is TGTGCCAGCAGATTCAAGTCTGGCTACACCTTC.